This T cell receptor beta chain derives from a study of glioma-infiltrating T cells after dendritic cell vaccination. Overall study: Autologous tumor lysate-pulsed dendritic cell vaccination was given between about 2003 and 2013.

Input was 1.5 to 2.5 ug genomic DNA, or all available if less. Assay used: immunoSEQ multiplex PCR; TCRdb lists only in-frame clones, some missing. The profile shows more than 75,000 clones, over 80% of them singletons. General observations from the study: Longer survival after dendritic cell vaccination followed higher pretreatment TIL content.

This CDR3 contains 11 residues. V shed 3 bases and J shed 8 bases, with 8 bases lying between them. The V gene's germline CDR1 is SGDLS and CDR2 YYNGEE. Points on this clone: As yet, its antigen is unknown.

Sample time point: after dendritic cell vaccination, including at tumor progression/relapse. This chain uses TRBV9 with TRBJ1-2; D is ambiguous. Sequenced material: blood, taken after dendritic cell vaccination. The source of this sequence is a human donor with glioblastoma. The CDR3 is CASSDSGGYTF. CDR3 nucleotide sequence: TGTGCCAGCAGCGACAGCGGAGGCTACACCTTC.